This T cell receptor beta chain was obtained from a study of regulatory T cells in long-lasting Graves disease (dated by TCRdb to about 2021). Looking at the study overall: Newly diagnosed Graves' disease patients had taken antithyroid drugs for less than 3 months. Persistent Graves' disease patients were compared with newly diagnosed Graves' disease patients by peripheral blood TCR sequencing and RNA sequencing. The study was registered as a clinical trial and conducted in China. A total of around 35 samples underwent TCR sequencing, from 13 patients with persistent Graves' disease and 20 or so patients with newly diagnosed Graves' disease.

The receptor library was made with multiplex PCR. Sequencing used an Illumina HiSeq 4000. To build TCR beta libraries, CDR3 regions were amplified by Arm-PCR using iRepertoire HTBI primers. PCR products were gel purified before sequencing. The study's processing was this. Gene usage analysis of CDR3 amino acid clonotypes relied on the 55 to 80 TRBV and more than twelve TRBJ segments identified across samples. COPE and FqMerger were used to merge the filtered high-quality paired reads into contigs. BLAST was used to align contigs to IMGT TRBV, TRBD and TRBJ reference genes, with CDR3 defined following IMGT. Clonotypes above 0.1% frequency were classified as highly expanded clones. Shannon entropy was used to measure repertoire diversity, and the Gini coefficient was used to measure V-J evenness. A clonotype was considered public if more than one individual shared it. Starting from the raw public reads, TCRdb applied fastp trimming at Q25, assembled clones with MiXCR and retained in-frame beta chains. Duplicate CDR3 protein sequences are folded into a single record with the most common DNA and genes. The V and J calls and clone size are TCRdb's, not the authors'. Counted in this sample were some 250,000 distinct CDR3 sequences; 18% of them appeared once. Around 15% of the sample lies in the top ten.

The V end gives up 3 bases and the J end 8 bases, leaving 18 bases in the junction not matched to a gene. The CDR3, cysteine through phenylalanine, is 16 amino acids long. The only DNA kept is the CDR3, 48 bases in frame from the first base. From a lookup of the germline V gene (reference sequence), CDR1 and CDR2 are DFQATT and SNEGSKA. There are many counts of this clonotype. The antigen it binds to is not known. Base qualities are missing; no much larger clone stands one base away. The sample's time point label, decoded: newly diagnosed GD, antithyroid drugs for less than 3 months. For both TCR sequencing and RNA sequencing, RNA was extracted from PBMCs in TRIzol. The diagnosis of Graves' disease was made according to American Thyroid Association guidelines. Recruitment of patients was carried out at an endocrinology department in Xi'an, China. Each patient gave roughly 10 milliliters of peripheral blood, collected in an EDTA anticoagulant tube. Ficoll Paque Plus density gradient separation was used to isolate PBMCs, and no further T cell sorting was done. An Agilent 2100 Bioanalyzer and agarose gel were used to assess RNA quality, and a NanoDrop 2000 was used to measure RNA concentration.

The full study reports these points: Peripheral blood alone was examined, since thyroid tissue, which constituted the primary lesion, could not be accessed. Lower TCR Shannon entropy and fewer highly expanded clones were observed in persistent Graves' disease patients than in newly diagnosed patients, which suggested clonal expansion. Persistent disease showed preferential use of TRBV28, TRBJ1-2 and TRBJ2-5, whereas newly diagnosed disease favored TRBV20-1 and TRBJ2-1. Sequencing and analysis were restricted to the TCR beta chain. Patients with persistent disease shared more public clonotypes (fewer than 3,000) than newly diagnosed patients did (around 980). The authors noted that the small sample size was a limitation that may lower accuracy.

These data were also filed under a second study, of T cells in Graves' hyperthyroidism and ophthalmopathy. Looking at the second paper: Graves' hyperthyroidism was defined as stable when no progression to ophthalmopathy occurred over 18 months of follow-up. Hyperthyroidism patients were newly diagnosed, with disease duration under 2 months, and aged 18 to 65 years. Any patient with an uncontrolled infection, another autoimmune disease, pregnancy or lactation was excluded. Diagnoses relied on clinical symptoms, serum thyroxine and TRAb, thyroid ultrasound and orbital computed tomography. A first-round RT-PCR of the TCR CDR3 used the HTBI primer set with the Qiagen OneStep RT-PCR kit. Most expanded thyroid clonotypes (frequency above 0.001) were also detected in blood, a finding suggesting that blood repertoires may reflect thyroid immune responses. In cross-validation, a model built on a 13 V-J signature told ophthalmopathy apart from stable hyperthyroidism with 87.88% sensitivity and approximately 81% specificity, and in testing the same model reached 80%/75%. In validation, the model predicted progression to ophthalmopathy a median of about 6.8 months before onset, with roughly 70% sensitivity and nearly 75% specificity. TCR V-J signatures able to tell the groups apart were searched for in a discovery cohort of some 97 patients, of whom 43 had Graves' ophthalmopathy and some 60 had stable Graves' hyperthyroidism. Whether ophthalmopathy could be predicted prospectively was tested in an independent validation cohort made up of roughly 19 hyperthyroidism patients plus 17 patients who later progressed to ophthalmopathy. The 100 or so discovery patients were randomly split 7:3 into training and test sets. In about 6 Graves' hyperthyroidism patients, the study also compared T-cell repertoires from thyroid tissue with T-cell repertoires from blood. Once sampling was done, hyperthyroidism patients were given methimazole at a starting dose of 30 mg daily, whereas ophthalmopathy patients were given high-dose intravenous methylprednisolone. The libraries were constructed in a second round of multiplex PCR and then size-selected and purified. The libraries were sequenced on an Illumina HiSeq2000 using paired-end 100 bp reads. SOAPnuke was used to process the raw data, with reads discarded if the reads contained adapters or uncalled bases, had a mean Phred below 15, or lacked an exact constant-primer or identifier match. COPE v1.2.5 was used to merge the high-quality paired reads, and each unique nucleotide sequence was defined as a clonotype. MiTCR v1.1 was used to align clonotypes to the IMGT TRBV, TRBD and TRBJ reference segments. The analysis included only V-J combinations with a frequency above 0.0001, which together covered 99.2% of the repertoires. A TCS score was defined as the ratio between F50 (clonal expansion) and ExV (chaos), using BLOSUM62-based TCRdist between CDR3 peptides within each V-J. Welch's t-statistics and random forest reduced roughly 540 V-J features to around 14, which were used in a naive Bayes classifier (R e1071). Sample size was not statistically predetermined, and investigators were not blinded to group allocation. According to the paper, TCR Vbeta CDR3 sequencing was carried out on roughly 130 peripheral blood samples, which came from fewer than 50 ophthalmopathy, 70 to 80 hyperthyroidism and 17 progressor patients.

Here the chain combines TRBV20-1 and TRBJ1-2; TRBD1 lines up with 7 middle nucleotides. Here the sequenced sample was peripheral blood mononuclear cells (PBMCs), taken at new diagnosis, from a patient treated with antithyroid drugs. The receptor was isolated from a young woman with Graves disease. Donor details come from another sample of the same person, matched by shared clones. The DNA sequence is as follows: TGCAGTGCTAGGGGACTCCGACAGGGTTCGTGGGCGGGCTACACCTTC. This encodes CSARGLRQGSWAGYTF.